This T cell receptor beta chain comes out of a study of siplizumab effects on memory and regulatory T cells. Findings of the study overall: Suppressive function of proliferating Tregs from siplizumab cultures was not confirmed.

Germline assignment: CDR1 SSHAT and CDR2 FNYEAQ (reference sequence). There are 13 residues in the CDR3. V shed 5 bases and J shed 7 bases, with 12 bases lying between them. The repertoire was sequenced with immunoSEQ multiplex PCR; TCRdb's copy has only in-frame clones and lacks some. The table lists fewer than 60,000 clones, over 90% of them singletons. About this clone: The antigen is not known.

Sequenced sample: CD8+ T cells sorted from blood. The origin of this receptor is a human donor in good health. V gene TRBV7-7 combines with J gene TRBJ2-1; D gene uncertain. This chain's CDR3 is CASSPLVGNEQFF. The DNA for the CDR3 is TGTGCCAGCAGCCCACTCGTTGGGAATGAGCAGTTCTTC.